The source of this T cell receptor (beta chain) is a study of T cells after yellow fever vaccination. Study context: Libraries from low-cell-number fractions were prepared with the SMART-Seq v4 Ultra Low Input RNA kit. Study findings and constraints: Weaker in magnitude, the secondary response showed a faster peak on day 5 versus 15.

Researchers made TCR cDNA using 5'RACE template switching, and this step added a universal primer site and UMIs. TCRdb reprocessed the 5' RACE reads via MiXCR and lists one record per CDR3 protein. Among some 320,000 distinct CDR3 sequences, around 9.3% were seen once, and the ten largest hold 3% to 4%. In its sample, this clonotype was seen a few times. The antigen is unknown. The CDR3 loop spans 15 amino acids. CDR1 MNHEY and CDR2 SVGAGI come from the germline V gene. V was clipped by 5 bases and J by 7 bases; unmatched bases: 7. This TCR was sampled from a man between 18 and 35 years old who received the YFV17D yellow fever vaccine. The chain uses TRBV6-5 and TRBJ2-1; TRBD2 aligns across 11 bases. Sample: CD4+ T cells sorted from PBMCs, taken 5 days after the yellow fever booster vaccination. The chain's CDR3 is CASSRGTSGLNEQFF. CDR3 bases: TGTGCCAGCAGTCGCGGGACTAGCGGATTAAATGAGCAGTTCTTC.